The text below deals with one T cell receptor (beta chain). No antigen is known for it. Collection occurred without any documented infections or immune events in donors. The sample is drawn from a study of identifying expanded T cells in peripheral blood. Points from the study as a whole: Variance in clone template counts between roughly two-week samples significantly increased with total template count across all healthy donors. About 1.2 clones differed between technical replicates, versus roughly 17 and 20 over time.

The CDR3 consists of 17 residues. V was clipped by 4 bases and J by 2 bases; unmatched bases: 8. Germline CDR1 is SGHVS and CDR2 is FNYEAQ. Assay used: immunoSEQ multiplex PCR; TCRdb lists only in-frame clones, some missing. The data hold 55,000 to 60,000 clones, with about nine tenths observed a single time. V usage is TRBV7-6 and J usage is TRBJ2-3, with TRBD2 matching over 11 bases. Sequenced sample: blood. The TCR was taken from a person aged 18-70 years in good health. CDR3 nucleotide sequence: TGTGCCAGCAGCTACGGGACTAGCGGCAGCTCCACAGATACGCAGTATTTT. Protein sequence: CASSYGTSGSSTDTQYF.